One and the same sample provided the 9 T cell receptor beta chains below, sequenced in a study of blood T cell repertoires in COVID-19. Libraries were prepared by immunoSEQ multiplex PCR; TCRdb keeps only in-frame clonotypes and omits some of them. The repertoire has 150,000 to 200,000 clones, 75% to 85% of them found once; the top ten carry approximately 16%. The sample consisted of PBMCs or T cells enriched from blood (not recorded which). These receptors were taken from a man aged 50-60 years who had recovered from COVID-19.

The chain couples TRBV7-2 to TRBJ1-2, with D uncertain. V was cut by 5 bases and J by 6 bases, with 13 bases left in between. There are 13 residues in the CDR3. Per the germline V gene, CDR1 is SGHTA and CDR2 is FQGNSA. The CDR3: CASSGRRRDGYTF. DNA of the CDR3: TGTGCCAGCAGCGGCAGGCGGAGGGATGGCTACACCTTC.

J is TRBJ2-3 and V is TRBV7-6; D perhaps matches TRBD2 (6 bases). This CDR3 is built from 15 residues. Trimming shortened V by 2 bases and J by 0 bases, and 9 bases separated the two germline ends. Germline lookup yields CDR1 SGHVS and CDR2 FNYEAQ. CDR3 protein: CASSLIGTSTDTQYF. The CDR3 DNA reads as TGTGCCAGCAGCTTAATTGGGACTAGCACAGATACGCAGTATTTT.

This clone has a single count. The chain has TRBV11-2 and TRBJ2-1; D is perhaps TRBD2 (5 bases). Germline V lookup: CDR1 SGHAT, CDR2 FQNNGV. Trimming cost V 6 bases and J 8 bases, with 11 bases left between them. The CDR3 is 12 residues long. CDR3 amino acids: CASRRTSDEQFF. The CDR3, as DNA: TGTGCCAGCAGGAGAACTAGTGATGAGCAGTTCTTC. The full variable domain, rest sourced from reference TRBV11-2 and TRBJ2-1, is EAGVAQSPRYKIIEKRQSVAFWCNPISGHATLYWYQQILGQGPKLLIQFQNNGVVDDSQLPKDRFSAERLKGVDSTLKIQPAKLEDSAVYLCASRRTSDEQFFGPGTRLTVL.

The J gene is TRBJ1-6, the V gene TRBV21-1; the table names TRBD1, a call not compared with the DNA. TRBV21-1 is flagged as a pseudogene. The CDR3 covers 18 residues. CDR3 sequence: CASSKVWGQNSYNSPLHF. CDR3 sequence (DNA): TGTGCCAGCAGCAAAGTTTGGGGACAGAACTCCTATAATTCACCCCTCCACTTT.

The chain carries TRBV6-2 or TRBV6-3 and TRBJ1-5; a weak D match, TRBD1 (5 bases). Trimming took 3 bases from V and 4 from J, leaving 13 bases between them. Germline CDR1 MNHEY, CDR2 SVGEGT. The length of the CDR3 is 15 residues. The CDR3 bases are TGTGCCAGCAGTTATCGAGACAGCGGGAATCAGCCCCAGCATTTT. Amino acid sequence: CASSYRDSGNQPQHF.

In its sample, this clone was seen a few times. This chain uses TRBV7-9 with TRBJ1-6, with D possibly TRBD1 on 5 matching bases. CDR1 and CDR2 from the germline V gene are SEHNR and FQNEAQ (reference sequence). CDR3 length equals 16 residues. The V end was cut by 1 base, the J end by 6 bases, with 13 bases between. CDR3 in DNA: TGTGCCAGCAGCTTAGAAGGCGGGGGTCGTAATTCACCCCTCCACTTT. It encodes CASSLEGGGRNSPLHF.

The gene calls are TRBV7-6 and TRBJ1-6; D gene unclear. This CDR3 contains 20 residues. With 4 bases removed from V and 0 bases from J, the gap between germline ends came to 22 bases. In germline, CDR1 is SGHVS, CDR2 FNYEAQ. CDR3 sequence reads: CASSSTAQVSLSSYNSPLHF. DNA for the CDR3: TGTGCCAGCAGCTCCACGGCCCAGGTCTCCTTGAGCTCCTATAATTCACCCCTCCACTTT.

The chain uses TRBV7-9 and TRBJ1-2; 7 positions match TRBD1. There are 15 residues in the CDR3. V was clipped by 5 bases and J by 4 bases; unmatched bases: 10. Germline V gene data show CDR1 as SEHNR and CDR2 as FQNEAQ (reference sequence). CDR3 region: CASSNMLTGTYGYTF. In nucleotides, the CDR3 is TGTGCCAGCAGCAACATGCTGACAGGGACCTATGGCTACACCTTC.

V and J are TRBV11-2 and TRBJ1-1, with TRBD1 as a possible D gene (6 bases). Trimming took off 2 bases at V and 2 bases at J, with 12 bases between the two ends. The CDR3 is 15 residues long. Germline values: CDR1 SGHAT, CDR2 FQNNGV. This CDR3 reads CASSLSGASNTEAFF. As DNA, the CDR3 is TGTGCCAGCAGCTTATCAGGGGCTAGCAACACTGAAGCTTTCTTT.